What follows are 32 T cell receptor beta chains derived from one specimen sequenced in a study of prognosis after radiotherapy for stage I lung cancer. Genomic DNA served as the source from which two-round multiplex PCR generated TCR beta CDR3 amplicons. The use of primers specific to each TRBV and TRBJ gene characterized first-round PCR. TCRdb re-called the multiplex PCR reads through MiXCR, storing one row per CDR3 protein. The data contain more than 13,000 distinct CDR3 sequences, 30% of them singletons. Sequenced material: PBMCs, taken before or after stereotactic body radiation therapy (not recorded which). These receptors were collected from a donor older than 45 with non-small cell lung cancer.

This clonotype has a count of ten or more. CDR3 amino acids: CASSVALLNPTRELREKLFF. CDR3 in DNA: TGTGCCAGCAGCGTAGCCTTATTAAACCCTACCAGGGAACTGCGAGAAAAACTGTTTTTT. The chain uses TRBV9 and TRBJ1-4; D possibly corresponds to TRBD1 (5 bases). This CDR3 spans 20 amino acids. CDR1 is SGDLS, CDR2 YYNGEE, per germline. The V end was cut by 0 bases, the J end by 8 bases, with 29 bases between.

To note about this clonotype: Its ends do not fully match the called genes, so a read error is possible. The chain recombines TRBV3-1 with TRBJ1-5; 7 nucleotides match TRBD1. Germline CDR1 reads LGHDT; CDR2 reads YNNKEL (reference sequence). The CDR3 is 12 residues long. The DNA for the CDR3 is TGTGCCAGCCGCCAGGGGGGACGGCCCCAGCATTTT. As protein: CASRQGGRPQHF.

This chain connects TRBV5-1 to TRBJ2-3; D might be TRBD2 (6 bases). Germline V gene sequence: CDR1 SGHRS, CDR2 YFSETQ. V gave up 7 bases and J gave up 0 bases, with 9 bases separating them. The CDR3 loop spans 13 amino acids. The CDR3 DNA sequence: TGCGCCAGCCAGCGGGTTAGCACAGATACGCAGTATTTT. Residues: CASQRVSTDTQYF. Looking up the rest from reference TRBV5-1 and TRBJ2-3 gives the full variable domain: KAGVTQTPRYLIKTRGQQVTLSCSPISGHRSVSWYQQTPGQGLQFLFEYFSETQRNKGNFPGRFSGRQFSNSRSEMNVSTLELGDSALYLCASQRVSTDTQYFGPGTRLTVL.

The sample holds many counts of this clonotype. The chain carries TRBV7-2 and TRBJ1-1, with D perhaps matching TRBD1 (5 bases). CDR3 length equals 13 residues. V shed 5 bases and J shed 9 bases, with 16 bases lying between them. The V gene's germline CDR1 is SGHTA and CDR2 FQGNSA. Here the CDR3 DNA reads TGTGCCAGCAGCCCTGGGGGGGGGTCGAAAGCTTTCTTT. Its protein product is CASSPGGGSKAFF.

This clonotype was picked up many times. At one boundary the junction diverges from the germline segment, which might be a read error. The chain couples TRBV6-2 or TRBV6-3 to TRBJ2-5; the D is unclear. CDR3 length: 17 amino acids. Germline CDR1 reads MNHEY; CDR2 reads SVGEGT. CDR3: CASSESRARSGGETQYF. The CDR3 DNA sequence: TGCGCCAGCAGTGAGTCTCGTGCTCGGTCGGGTGGAGAGACCCAGTACTTC.

The chain joins TRBV12-3 or TRBV12-4 to TRBJ2-5, with 9 bases lining up with TRBD2. After removal of 2 bases from V and 1 base from J, the junction contained 8 bases not matched to a gene. The CDR3 covers 17 residues. The CDR3 reads CASSLMAGGPLQETQYF. CDR3 nucleotide sequence: TGTGCCAGCAGTTTAATGGCGGGAGGGCCGCTCCAAGAGACCCAGTACTTC.

This clonotype was detected ten times or more. The V call is TRBV7-9, the J call TRBJ2-1; a possible D gene is TRBD2 (6 bases). The CDR3 spans 14 residues. V was clipped by 5 bases and J by 10 bases, with 18 bases between them. The germline V gene encodes CDR1 SEHNR and CDR2 FQNEAQ (reference sequence). Here the CDR3 reads CASSQFRLVGEQFF. CDR3 DNA: TGTGCCAGCAGCCAGTTCCGACTAGTAGGGGAGCAGTTCTTC.

In this sample, this clonotype is medium-sized (0.01 to 0.1%). V gene TRBV12-3 or TRBV12-4 combines with J gene TRBJ2-7; 7 bases map to TRBD1. There are 15 residues in the CDR3. V lost 3 bases to trimming and J lost 7 bases; unmatched junction nucleotides: 12. In DNA form, the CDR3 reads TGTGCCAGCAGTTTGAGGGGGCAGGGAGCGGAAGAGCAGTACTTC. Its protein is CASSLRGQGAEEQYF.

This clonotype has ten or more counts. The chain couples TRBV6-1 to TRBJ2-2, with a weak D call TRBD1 (6 bases). This CDR3 is 14 amino acids long. Germline V gene lookup returns CDR1 MNHNS and CDR2 SASEGT. Trimming stripped 10 bases from V and 1 base from J, with 13 bases between. Here the CDR3 reads CATIPQGNTGELFF. The CDR3 region has the DNA TGTGCCACCATACCACAGGGGAACACCGGGGAGCTGTTTTTT.

By frequency in the sample, this clonotype is medium-sized. V and J are TRBV19 and TRBJ2-3; D tentatively reads TRBD1 or TRBD2 (5 bases each). The V end was cut by 6 bases, the J end by 6 bases, with 13 bases between. The CDR3 has 13 amino acids. CDR1 LNHDA and CDR2 SQIVND come from the germline V gene (reference sequence). The CDR3 region is CASSWVGEDTQYF. The CDR3 DNA reads TGTGCCAGTAGCTGGGTGGGGGAGGATACGCAGTATTTT.

The chain recombines TRBV6-2 or TRBV6-3 with TRBJ1-5; D is undetermined. There are 14 residues in the CDR3. From germline, CDR1 is MNHEY and CDR2 SVGEGT. V lost 8 bases to trimming and J lost 13 bases, with 24 bases between them. In DNA form, the CDR3 reads TGTGCCAGCCGACGGTGGAACCTAGCAATCAGGCAGCATTTT. Residues: CASRRWNLAIRQHF.

The chain links TRBV11-2 to TRBJ2-3; D possibly corresponds to TRBD2 (6 bases). CDR1 is SGHAT, CDR2 FQNNGV, per germline. Trimming removed 5 bases from V and 4 bases from J, with 31 bases in between. This CDR3 comprises 20 residues. The CDR3 coding sequence is TGTGCCAGCAGCGCCCGGCACCCCCTAGAGAGGAGAGCGGGTCCAGATACGCAGTATTTT. It is translated as CASSARHPLERRAGPDTQYF.

This clonotype came up many times. At one boundary the junction diverges from the germline segment, which might be a read error. The V call is TRBV27, the J call TRBJ2-1, with TRBD2 matching over 12 bases. This CDR3 is 17 amino acids long. In germline, CDR1 is MNHEY, CDR2 SMNVEV (reference sequence). CDR3 in amino acids: CASSLLTSGSSYNGQFF. The DNA of the CDR3 is TGTGCCAGCAGTTTATTGACTAGCGGGAGCTCCTACAATGGGCAGTTCTTC.

With respect to this clonotype: The conserved final phenylalanine or tryptophan is absent from the CDR3, which likely points to a read error. The chain carries TRBV6-1 and TRBJ1-2, with D hard to call. The CDR3 consists of 15 residues. Germline V gives CDR1 MNHNS, CDR2 SASEGT. The CDR3 is CANSEAWRLGYGYTY. The DNA of the CDR3 is TGTGCCAACAGTGAAGCATGGAGGTTGGGCTATGGCTACACCTAC.

In its sample, this clonotype was seen many times. The J gene is TRBJ2-5, the V gene TRBV20-1; D gene unclear. The CDR3 spans 11 residues. Trimming shortened V by 3 bases and J by 1 base, and 3 bases separated the two germline ends. CDR1 and CDR2 from the germline V gene are DFQATT and SNEGSKA (reference sequence). CDR3 region: CSASLQETQYF. The CDR3 nucleotides read TGCAGTGCTAGTCTCCAAGAGACCCAGTACTTC.

This clonotype is medium-sized. V is TRBV6-2 or TRBV6-3 and J is TRBJ2-7; D is perhaps TRBD2 (6 bases). Germline CDR1 MNHEY, CDR2 SVGEGT. The CDR3 runs 15 residues. This CDR3 is CATAGIERTRYEQYF. In DNA form, the CDR3 reads TGTGCTACGGCGGGGATAGAGAGGACCCGCTACGAGCAGTACTTC.

This rearrangement joins TRBV28 to TRBJ2-7; 7 bases map to TRBD2. This CDR3 is 14 amino acids long. V gave up 4 bases and J gave up 1 base; unmatched junction bases: 4. Germline CDR1 is MDHEN and CDR2 is SYDVKM. The CDR3 DNA sequence: TGTGCCAGCAGTTCGGCTAGCGGATCCTACGAGCAGTACTTC. Residues: CASSSASGSYEQYF.

This clonotype was counted at least ten times. V and J are TRBV15 and TRBJ1-2; no definite D call. CDR1 is LNHNV, CDR2 YYDKDF, per germline (reference sequence). The CDR3 covers 16 residues. V lost 0 bases and J 8 bases, leaving 19 bases between the germline ends. This chain's CDR3 is CATSRDFAGSGYGYTF. For the CDR3, the DNA is TGTGCCACCAGCAGAGATTTCGCGGGCTCCGGTTACGGCTACACCTTC.

This clonotype was counted many times. This chain connects TRBV2 to TRBJ1-2; 7 bases are a match to TRBD1. Unmatched junction bases numbered 10, after V lost 9 bases and J lost 6 bases. This CDR3 is 13 amino acids long. Germline V gene sequence: CDR1 SNHLY, CDR2 FYNNEI. CDR3 DNA sequence: TGTGCCAGTAGAGGGGGCGCGGAAAATGGCTACACCTTC. Amino acid sequence: CASRGGAENGYTF.

Notes on this clonotype: A read error likely explains this, since a far larger clone differs by one base. J is TRBJ1-6 and V is TRBV6-8, with 7 bases aligning to TRBD1. After removal of 3 bases from V and 6 bases from J, the junction contained 5 bases not matched to a gene. Germline CDR1 reads MNHGY; CDR2 reads SAAAGT. The CDR3 covers 15 residues. CDR3 amino acids: CASSYLTGVNSPLHF. In DNA form, the CDR3 reads TGTGCCAGCAGTTATCTAACAGGGGTTAATTCACCCCTCCACTTT.

Remarks on this clonotype: A read error likely explains this, since a far larger clone differs by one base. This chain links TRBV6-4 with TRBJ1-6; D not resolved. The CDR3 totals 14 residues. Germline CDR1 is MRHNA and CDR2 is SNTAGT. Trimming left V 5 bases short and J 7 bases short, with 12 bases between. The CDR3 bases are TGTGCCAGCAGTTATAGGGTAGGGAATTCACCCCTCCACTTT. Its protein is CASSYRVGNSPLHF.

Relative to its sample, this clonotype is medium-sized (0.01 to 0.1%). This chain links TRBV6-4 with TRBJ2-7, with 8 nucleotides matching TRBD1. Germline-derived CDR1 and CDR2 are MRHNA and SNTAGT. CDR3 length: 14 amino acids. Trimming at V came to 7 bases and at J to 5 bases, leaving 10 bases not matched to a gene. For the CDR3, the DNA is TGTGCCAGCACCCCGGACAGGGTCCAGGACGAGCAGTACTTC. This gives the protein CASTPDRVQDEQYF.

In this sample, this clonotype turned up many times. This chain connects TRBV4-1 to TRBJ1-2, with D hard to call. The CDR3 contains 15 residues. Germline V CDR1 and CDR2: MGHRA, YSYEKL. Trimming took off 2 bases at V and 5 bases at J, with 15 bases between the two ends. The CDR3 DNA reads as TGCGCCAGCAGCCAATTCGACGGGAACCCTTATGGCTACACCTTC. Translated: CASSQFDGNPYGYTF.

Relative to its sample, this clonotype is medium-sized. The gene calls are TRBV28 and TRBJ1-6; 8 bases fit TRBD1. The J segment lost 10 bases and the V segment lost 2 bases, leaving 7 bases of the junction unmatched. Germline V lookup: CDR1 MDHEN, CDR2 SYDVKM. CDR3 length: 15 amino acids. CDR3 in DNA: TGTGCCAGCAGTTTAGGGTGGACAGGGTTATCACCCCTCCACTTT. Translated, it gives CASSLGWTGLSPLHF.

This clonotype appeared many times. This may be a read error: a much more frequent sequence differs by one nucleotide. J is TRBJ2-7 and V is TRBV7-8, with D possibly matching TRBD1 (5 bases). Trimming took 8 bases from V and 0 from J, leaving 14 bases between them. Germline V CDR1 and CDR2: SGHVS, FQNEAQ. CDR3 length: 14 amino acids. CDR3 sequence (DNA): TGTGCCAGCGGCCTAGACAGCTACTCCTACGAGCAGTACTTC. Its translation is CASGLDSYSYEQYF.

This clonotype was recorded many times. The gene calls are TRBV19 and TRBJ2-7, with a possible D match to TRBD1 (6 bases). CDR3 length equals 13 residues. Trimming took off 3 bases at V and 5 bases at J, with 11 bases between the two ends. Germline loops: CDR1 LNHDA, CDR2 SQIVND (reference sequence). CDR3 sequence (DNA): TGTGCCAGTAGTATTCAGGGGCCACACGAGCAGTACTTC. Translating gives CASSIQGPHEQYF.

This chain uses TRBV12-3 or TRBV12-4 with TRBJ1-5; maybe TRBD1 (5 bases). The CDR3 is made up of 14 amino acids. V lost 6 bases to trimming and J lost 10 bases, with 19 bases between them. The CDR3 sequence: CASSQQQGSHPQHF. As DNA, the CDR3 is TGTGCCAGCAGCCAGCAGCAGGGAAGTCATCCCCAGCATTTT.

This chain links TRBV24-1 with TRBJ1-5; 8 nucleotides agree with TRBD1. This CDR3 contains 16 residues. V was pared by 4 bases and J by 15 bases, with 19 bases of the junction left unmatched. Germline V gives CDR1 KGHDR, CDR2 SFDVKD. CDR3 in amino acids: CATSDPKQGASQPRHF. The CDR3 coding sequence is TGTGCCACCAGTGACCCGAAGCAGGGGGCTAGTCAGCCACGGCATTTT.

By share of the sample, this clonotype is medium-sized (0.01 to 0.1%). The chain couples TRBV27 to TRBJ2-7; 7 positions agree with TRBD1. Germline CDR1 and CDR2: MNHEY and SMNVEV (reference sequence). The CDR3 is 15 amino acids. After removal of 1 base from V and 3 bases from J, the junction contained 6 bases not matched to a gene. The CDR3: CASSLWAGGSYEQYF. For the CDR3, the DNA is TGTGCCAGCAGTTTATGGGCAGGGGGTAGCTACGAGCAGTACTTC.

This clonotype was seen ten or more times. The gene calls are TRBV18 and TRBJ2-1; 13 nucleotides agree with TRBD2. The CDR3 runs 15 residues. The V gene end was trimmed by 4 bases and the J gene end by 8 bases; junction bases not matched to a gene: 5. The germline V gene encodes CDR1 KGHSH and CDR2 LQKENI. CDR3 DNA: TGTGCCAGCTCACAAGGACTAGCGGGAGATGATGAGCAGTTCTTC. Translation: CASSQGLAGDDEQFF.

This clonotype was counted many times. The CDR3 DNA sequence: TGTGCCAGCAGTCCCGGGACAGGGGCTACGAACACTGAAGCTTTCTTT. Its protein product is CASSPGTGATNTEAFF. The chain is built from TRBV28 and TRBJ1-1, with 10 bases fitting TRBD1. The CDR3 runs 16 residues. CDR1 is MDHEN, CDR2 SYDVKM, per germline. With V trimmed by 5 bases and J by 1 base, 7 bases remained unmatched.

This clonotype showed up many times. The gene calls are TRBV5-1 and TRBJ1-1, with no clear D. Germline-derived CDR1 and CDR2 are SGHRS and YFSETQ. This CDR3 contains 14 residues. The V end was cut by 0 bases, the J end by 0 bases, with 6 bases between. CDR3 nucleotide sequence: TGCGCCAGCAGCTTGGAAATAGTGAACACTGAAGCTTTCTTT. Translated: CASSLEIVNTEAFF.